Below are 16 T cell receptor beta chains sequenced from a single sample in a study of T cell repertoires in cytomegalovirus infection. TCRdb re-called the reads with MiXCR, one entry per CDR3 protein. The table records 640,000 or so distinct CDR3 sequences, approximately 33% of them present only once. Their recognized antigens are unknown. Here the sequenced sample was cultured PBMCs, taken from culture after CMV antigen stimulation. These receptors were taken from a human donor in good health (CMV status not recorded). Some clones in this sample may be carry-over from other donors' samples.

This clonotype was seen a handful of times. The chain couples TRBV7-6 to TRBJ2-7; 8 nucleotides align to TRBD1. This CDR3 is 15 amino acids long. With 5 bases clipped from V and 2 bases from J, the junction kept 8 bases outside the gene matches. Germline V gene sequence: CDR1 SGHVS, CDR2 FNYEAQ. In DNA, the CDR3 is TGTGCCAGCAGCCTCCGAGCAGGGGGCGCCTACGAGCAGTACTTC. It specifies CASSLRAGGAYEQYF.

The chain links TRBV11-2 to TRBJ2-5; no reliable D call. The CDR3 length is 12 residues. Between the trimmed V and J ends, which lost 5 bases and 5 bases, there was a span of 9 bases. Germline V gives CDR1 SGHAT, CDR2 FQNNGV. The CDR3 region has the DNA TGTGCCAGCAGCCCTTTTAAGGAGACCCAGTACTTC. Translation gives CASSPFKETQYF.

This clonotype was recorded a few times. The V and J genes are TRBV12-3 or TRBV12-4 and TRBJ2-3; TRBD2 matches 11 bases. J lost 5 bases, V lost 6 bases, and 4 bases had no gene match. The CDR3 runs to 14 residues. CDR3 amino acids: CASRLAGAVDTQYF. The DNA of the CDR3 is TGTGCCAGCAGACTAGCGGGAGCGGTAGATACGCAGTATTTT.

CDR3 nucleotide sequence: TGTGCCAGCAGCGGCAGTAACTATCAGCCCCAGCATTTT. Amino acids: CASSGSNYQPQHF. J is TRBJ1-5 and V is TRBV12-3 or TRBV12-4; D call uncertain. The V gene lost 6 bases and the J gene lost 5 bases, with 11 bases spanning the gap. The CDR3 sequence is 13 residues long.

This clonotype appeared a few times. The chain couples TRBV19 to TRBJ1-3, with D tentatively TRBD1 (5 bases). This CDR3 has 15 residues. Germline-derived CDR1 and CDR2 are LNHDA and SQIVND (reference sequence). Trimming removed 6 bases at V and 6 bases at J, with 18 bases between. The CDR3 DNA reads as TGTGCCAGTAGCGAACAGGAACCGGGGGAAAACACCATATATTTT. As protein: CASSEQEPGENTIYF.

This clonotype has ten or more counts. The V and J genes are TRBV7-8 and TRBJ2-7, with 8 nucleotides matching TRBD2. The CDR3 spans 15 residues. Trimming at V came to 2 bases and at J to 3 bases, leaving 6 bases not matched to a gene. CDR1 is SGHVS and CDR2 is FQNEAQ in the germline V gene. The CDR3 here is CASSLNPRGVYEQYF. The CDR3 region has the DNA TGTGCCAGCAGCTTAAACCCGCGGGGGGTCTACGAGCAGTACTTC.

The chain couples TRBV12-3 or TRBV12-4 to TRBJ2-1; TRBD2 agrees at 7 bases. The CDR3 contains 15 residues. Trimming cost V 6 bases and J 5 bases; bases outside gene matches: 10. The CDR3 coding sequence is TGTGCCAGCAGCCGTCTAAGCGGGGTACACAATGAGCAGTTCTTC. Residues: CASSRLSGVHNEQFF.

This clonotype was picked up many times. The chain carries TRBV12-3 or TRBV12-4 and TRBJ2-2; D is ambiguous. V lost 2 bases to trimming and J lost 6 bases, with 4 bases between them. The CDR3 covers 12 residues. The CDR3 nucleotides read TGTGCCAGCAGTTTATGGGCCGGGGAGCTGTTTTTT. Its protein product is CASSLWAGELFF.

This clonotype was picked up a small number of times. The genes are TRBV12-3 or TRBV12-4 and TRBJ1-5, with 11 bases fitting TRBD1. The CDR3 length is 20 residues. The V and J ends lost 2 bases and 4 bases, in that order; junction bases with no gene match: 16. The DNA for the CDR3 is TGTGCCAGCAGTTTATCCCGGGACAGGGGGGTGTCCAGGATGAATCAGCCCCAGCATTTT. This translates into CASSLSRDRGVSRMNQPQHF.

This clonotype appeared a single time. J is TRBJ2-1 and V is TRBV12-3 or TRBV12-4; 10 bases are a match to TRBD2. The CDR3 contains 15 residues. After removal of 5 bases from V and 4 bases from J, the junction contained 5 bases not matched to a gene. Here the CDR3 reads CASSEAGGPYNEQFF. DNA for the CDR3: TGTGCCAGCAGTGAAGCGGGGGGGCCGTACAATGAGCAGTTCTTC.

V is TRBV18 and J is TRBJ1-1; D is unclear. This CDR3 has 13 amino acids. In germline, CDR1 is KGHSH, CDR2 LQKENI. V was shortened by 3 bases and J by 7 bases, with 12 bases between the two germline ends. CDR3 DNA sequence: TGTGCCAGCTCACCCCGGTCGAAAGGTGAAGCTTTCTTT. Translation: CASSPRSKGEAFF.

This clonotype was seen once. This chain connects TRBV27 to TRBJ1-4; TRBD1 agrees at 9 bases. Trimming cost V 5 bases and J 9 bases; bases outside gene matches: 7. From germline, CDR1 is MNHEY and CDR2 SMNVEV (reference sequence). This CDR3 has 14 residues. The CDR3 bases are TGTGCCAGCAGTGACGCCGGGACAGGGAAAAAACTGTTTTTT. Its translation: CASSDAGTGKKLFF. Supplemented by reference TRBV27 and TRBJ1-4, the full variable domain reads EAQVTQNPRYLITVTGKKLTVTCSQNMNHEYMSWYRQDPGLGLRQIYYSMNVEVTDKGDVPEGYKVSRKEKRNFPLILESPSPNQTSLYFCASSDAGTGKKLFFGSGTQLSVL.

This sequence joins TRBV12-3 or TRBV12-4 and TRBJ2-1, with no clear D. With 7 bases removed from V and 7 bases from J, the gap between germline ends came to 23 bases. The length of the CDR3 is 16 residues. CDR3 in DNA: TGTGCCAGCACCAAGGATTGGCTTGGGGTGGTGAATGAGCAGTTCTTC. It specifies CASTKDWLGVVNEQFF.

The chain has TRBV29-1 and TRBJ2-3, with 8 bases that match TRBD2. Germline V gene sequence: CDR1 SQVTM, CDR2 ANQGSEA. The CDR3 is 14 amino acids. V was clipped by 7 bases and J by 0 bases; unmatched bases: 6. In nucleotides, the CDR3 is TGCAGCGCCCCGAGCGGGGGAAGCACAGATACGCAGTATTTT. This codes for CSAPSGGSTDTQYF.

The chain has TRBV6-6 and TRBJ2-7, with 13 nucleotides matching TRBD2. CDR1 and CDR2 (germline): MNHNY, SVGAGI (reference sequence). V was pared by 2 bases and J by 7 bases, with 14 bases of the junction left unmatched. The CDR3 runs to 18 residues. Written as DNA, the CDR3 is TGTGCCAGCAGTTACCTCCGGACTAGCGGGAGTACGCGGGGGGAGCAGTACTTC. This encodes CASSYLRTSGSTRGEQYF.

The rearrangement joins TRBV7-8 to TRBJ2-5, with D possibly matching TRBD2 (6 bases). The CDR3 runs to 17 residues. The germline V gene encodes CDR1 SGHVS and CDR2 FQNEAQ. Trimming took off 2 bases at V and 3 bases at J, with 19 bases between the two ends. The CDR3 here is CASSLNPVLANEETQYF. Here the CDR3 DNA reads TGTGCCAGCAGCTTAAACCCTGTACTAGCTAACGAAGAGACCCAGTACTTC.